This passage covers 26 T cell receptor beta chains from one sample sequenced in a study of cytomegalovirus exposure and HLA in healthy donors. With 60 Vbeta and 13 Jbeta primers, the PCR was carried out. Measured with immunoSEQ multiplex PCR; TCRdb has only the in-frame clones, and not every one. Among about 130,000 clones listed, 70% to 75% were seen once. The material sequenced was PBMCs. These receptors all come from a male donor in good health and CMV-seronegative.

The rearrangement joins TRBV4-3 to TRBJ2-5, with 7 nucleotides matching TRBD1. With the DNA end fitting TRBJ2-7 better, the J assignment may be wrong. The CDR3 covers 15 residues. CDR1 LGHNA and CDR2 YSLEER come from the germline V gene. This chain's CDR3 is CASSQEPGGSYEQYF. CDR3 sequence (DNA): TGCGCCAGCAGCCAAGAACCAGGGGGCTCCTACGAGCAGTACTTC.

The J gene is TRBJ1-1, the V gene TRBV6-1; TRBD1 agrees at 7 bases. This CDR3 region has 13 residues. Germline CDR1 MNHNS, CDR2 SASEGT. V gave up 6 bases and J gave up 3 bases; unmatched junction bases: 4. CDR3 region: CASSLGQDTEAFF. The CDR3 nucleotides read TGTGCCAGCAGCCTCGGACAGGACACTGAAGCTTTCTTT.

The sample holds one count of this clone. The chain employs TRBV5-1 and TRBJ2-1; D ambiguous. Trimming removed 3 bases at V and 6 bases at J, with 19 bases between. The CDR3 totals 16 residues. CDR1 and CDR2 from the germline V gene are SGHRS and YFSETQ. The CDR3 here is CASSSIRPYPLNEQFF. The DNA for the CDR3 is TGCGCCAGCAGCTCGATCCGTCCCTACCCCCTCAATGAGCAGTTCTTC.

The chain links TRBV7-2 to TRBJ2-1, with 9 bases that match TRBD2. The CDR3 consists of 16 residues. With V trimmed by 5 bases and J by 3 bases, 8 bases remained unmatched. Germline V gene lookup returns CDR1 SGHTA and CDR2 FQGNSA. The DNA of the CDR3 is TGTGCCAGCAGCCCTCGACTAGCGGTCGGCTACAATGAGCAGTTCTTC. Encoded protein: CASSPRLAVGYNEQFF.

This clone showed up just a few times. The chain couples TRBV19 to TRBJ2-2, with TRBD1 as a possible D gene (5 bases). The CDR3 consists of 16 residues. Trimming pared 2 bases from V and 1 base from J, leaving 11 bases between. Germline lookup yields CDR1 LNHDA and CDR2 SQIVND (reference sequence). The CDR3 spells CASSIYQGMNTGELFF. CDR3 coding DNA: TGTGCCAGTAGTATATATCAGGGCATGAACACCGGGGAGCTGTTTTTT. Full variable domain (remainder filled in from reference TRBV19 and TRBJ2-2): DGGITQSPKYLFRKEGQNVTLSCEQNLNHDAMYWYRQDPGQGLRLIYYSQIVNDFQKGDIAEGYSVSREKKESFPLTVTSAQKNPTAFYLCASSIYQGMNTGELFFGEGSRLTVL.

The rearrangement links TRBV7-2 to TRBJ1-6; D not certain. CDR1 and CDR2 from the germline V gene are SGHTA and FQGNSA. Trimming cost V 1 base and J 5 bases, with 18 bases left between them. CDR3 length: 18 residues. The CDR3 here is CASSLGRARRQNNSPLHF. DNA of the CDR3: TGTGCCAGCAGCTTAGGTAGAGCCCGGCGACAAAATAATTCACCCCTCCACTTT.

The chain combines TRBV27 with TRBJ1-1; 12 nucleotides align to TRBD1. Trimming cost V 4 bases and J 14 bases; bases outside gene matches: 5. This CDR3 comprises 12 residues. Germline V lookup: CDR1 MNHEY, CDR2 SMNVEV (reference sequence). The CDR3 here is CASSSRDRGHFF. CDR3 nucleotide sequence: TGTGCCAGCAGTTCCCGGGACAGGGGGCACTTCTTT.

This clone has just a few counts. This chain links TRBV30 with TRBJ2-1; the match to TRBD2 covers 12 bases. The germline V gene encodes CDR1 GTSNPN and CDR2 SVGIG (reference sequence). The CDR3 is 18 amino acids. Trimming took 0 bases from V and 8 from J; bases not matched to a gene: 14. The CDR3 loop is CAWSVRASGRAQAYEQFF. In DNA form, the CDR3 reads TGTGCCTGGAGTGTACGGGCTAGCGGGAGGGCCCAGGCGTATGAGCAGTTCTTC.

The chain carries TRBV18 and TRBJ1-1; D is uncertain. The V end was cut by 1 base, the J end by 1 base, with 7 bases between. This CDR3 has 14 amino acids. The germline V gene encodes CDR1 KGHSH and CDR2 LQKENI. The CDR3 is CASSPQNGNTEAFF. CDR3 nucleotide sequence: TGTGCCAGCTCACCACAGAACGGGAACACTGAAGCTTTCTTT.

This chain links TRBV18 with TRBJ2-5, with unresolved D. The J call may be faulty, since TRBJ2-7 better matches the DNA end. CDR1 and CDR2 from the germline V gene are KGHSH and LQKENI. This CDR3 is built from 12 residues. The CDR3: CASSLSSYEQYF. The CDR3 DNA sequence: TGTGCCAGCTCACTTTCCTCCTACGAGCAGTACTTC.

In this sample, this clone turned up once. The chain joins TRBV19 to TRBJ1-5; D may be TRBD1 (5 bases). The CDR3 length is 15 residues. The V end lost 0 bases, the J end lost 2 bases, and 8 bases lay between the germline ends. Looked up from germline, CDR1 is LNHDA and CDR2 is SQIVND (reference sequence). CDR3 sequence: CASSIDRGGNQPQHF. The CDR3 bases are TGTGCCAGTAGTATAGATCGGGGGGGCAATCAGCCCCAGCATTTT. Complete variable domain (other parts from reference TRBV19 and TRBJ1-5): DGGITQSPKYLFRKEGQNVTLSCEQNLNHDAMYWYRQDPGQGLRLIYYSQIVNDFQKGDIAEGYSVSREKKESFPLTVTSAQKNPTAFYLCASSIDRGGNQPQHFGDGTRLSIL.

This clone was seen only once. The rearrangement links TRBV5-1 to TRBJ2-3; the D gene is possibly TRBD2 (5 bases). V was shortened by 2 bases and J by 4 bases, with 11 bases between the two germline ends. The CDR3 consists of 14 residues. Germline values: CDR1 SGHRS, CDR2 YFSETQ. In nucleotides, the CDR3 is TGCGCCAGCAGCTTCTCTCAAGCGGCAGATACGCAGTATTTT. Protein sequence: CASSFSQAADTQYF.

This chain uses TRBV28 with TRBJ2-7; possible D gene TRBD2, 5 bases. Per germline, CDR1 MDHEN and CDR2 SYDVKM. The CDR3 covers 14 residues. The V end was cut by 2 bases, the J end by 6 bases, with 14 bases between. The CDR3 loop reads CASSLERELSEQYF. The CDR3, as DNA: TGTGCCAGCAGTTTAGAAAGGGAGTTGTCCGAGCAGTACTTC.

This chain links TRBV19 with TRBJ2-5, with 9 bases matching TRBD1. The J call could be wrong; TRBJ2-7 is a better fit for the DNA end. Looked up from germline, CDR1 is LNHDA and CDR2 is SQIVND (reference sequence). This CDR3 contains 17 residues. The CDR3 region has the DNA TGTGCCAGTAGTACCAACACCGACAGGGGGAAAGGCTACGAGCAGTACTTC. Protein: CASSTNTDRGKGYEQYF.

This clone has more than one count but fewer than ten. The V call is TRBV6-5, the J call TRBJ2-1, with a weak D call TRBD1 (6 bases). CDR3 length: 15 amino acids. V lost 2 bases and J lost 5, with 13 bases in between. Germline CDR1 MNHEY, CDR2 SVGAGI. This chain's CDR3 is CASSYEGTGNNEQFF. The CDR3 DNA follows: TGTGCCAGCAGTTACGAAGGTACAGGGAACAATGAGCAGTTCTTC.

The V gene is TRBV15, the J gene TRBJ2-1; 10 nucleotides line up with TRBD2. The J segment lost 8 bases and the V segment lost 1 base, leaving 14 bases of the junction unmatched. The germline CDR1 and CDR2 sequences are LNHNV and YYDKDF (reference sequence). This CDR3 is 18 amino acids long. The CDR3 bases are TGTGCCACCAGCAGAGGTTTAGCGGGAGGACTCTATAGGGATGAGCAGTTCTTC. As protein: CATSRGLAGGLYRDEQFF.

This chain uses TRBV27 with TRBJ2-1; 11 nucleotides match TRBD2. This CDR3 comprises 16 residues. V shed 2 bases and J 0 bases; nucleotides not matched to a gene: 0. Per germline, CDR1 MNHEY and CDR2 SMNVEV (reference sequence). CDR3 region: CASSLLAGGSYNEQFF. In DNA form, the CDR3 reads TGTGCCAGCAGTTTACTAGCGGGGGGCTCCTACAATGAGCAGTTCTTC.

This rearrangement joins TRBV18 to TRBJ2-7, with 7 positions matching TRBD2. J lost 4 bases, V lost 4 bases, and 4 bases had no gene match. This CDR3 is 13 amino acids long. Germline lookup yields CDR1 KGHSH and CDR2 LQKENI. CDR3 coding DNA: TGTGCCAGCTCACTGACTAGCCTGTACGAGCAGTACTTC. Translated: CASSLTSLYEQYF.

The chain links TRBV2 to TRBJ2-2, with TRBD1 matching over 7 bases. The V segment lost 2 bases and the J segment 3 bases; nucleotides outside the gene matches: 3. The germline CDR1 and CDR2 sequences are SNHLY and FYNNEI. This CDR3 spans 15 amino acids. CDR3 nucleotide sequence: TGTGCCAGCAGTGAACAAGGGGGCGACACCGGGGAGCTGTTTTTT. This translates into CASSEQGGDTGELFF.

This chain links TRBV7-2 with TRBJ1-6; D perhaps matches TRBD1 (6 bases). The CDR3 runs to 14 residues. The germline V gene encodes CDR1 SGHTA and CDR2 FQGNSA. V was trimmed by 5 bases and J by 8 bases, leaving 13 bases between them. Here the CDR3 reads CASSLTGFDSPLHF. In DNA, the CDR3 is TGTGCCAGCAGCCTAACAGGGTTTGATTCACCCCTCCACTTT.

This clone was seen a handful of times. The chain carries TRBV25-1 and TRBJ1-1; no reliable D call. The CDR3 runs 14 residues. The V gene's germline CDR1 is MGHDK and CDR2 SYGVNS. The germline V and J ends were trimmed by 2 bases and 3 bases, with 10 bases remaining between them. CDR3 coding DNA: TGTGCCAGCAGTGAAGGCCTCGCGGACACTGAAGCTTTCTTT. As protein: CASSEGLADTEAFF. Together with reference TRBV25-1 and TRBJ1-1, the CDR3 gives the full variable domain: EADIYQTPRYLVIGTGKKITLECSQTMGHDKMYWYQQDPGMELHLIHYSYGVNSTEKGDLSSESTVSRIRTEHFPLTLESARPSHTSQYLCASSEGLADTEAFFGQGTRLTVV.

The rearrangement joins TRBV9 to TRBJ2-1, with 7 nucleotides matching TRBD2. After removal of 2 bases from V and 0 bases from J, the junction contained 2 bases not matched to a gene. The germline V gene has CDR1 SGDLS and CDR2 YYNGEE. The CDR3 sequence is 15 residues long. The CDR3 protein is CASSVTGGSYNEQFF. The CDR3 DNA reads TGTGCCAGCAGCGTGACGGGGGGCTCCTACAATGAGCAGTTCTTC.

The chain links TRBV27 to TRBJ1-6; D uncertain. V lost 6 bases, J lost 5 bases, and 14 bases lay in between. The CDR3 has 15 amino acids. Germline CDR1 and CDR2: MNHEY and SMNVEV (reference sequence). In DNA, the CDR3 is TGTGCCAGCAGACCCGAAGGGAGGAATAATTCACCCCTCCACTTT. As protein: CASRPEGRNNSPLHF.

This rearrangement joins TRBV11-2 to TRBJ2-1; 9 nucleotides align to TRBD2. The CDR3 is 15 residues long. Germline V lookup: CDR1 SGHAT, CDR2 FQNNGV. The trim removed 5 bases at V and 6 bases at J, leaving 8 bases unmatched. The CDR3 region is CASSPLAGRGNEQFF. CDR3 sequence (DNA): TGTGCCAGCAGCCCCCTAGCGGGGAGGGGCAATGAGCAGTTCTTC.

The V call is TRBV28, the J call TRBJ1-1; D is uncertain. Germline-derived CDR1 and CDR2 are MDHEN and SYDVKM. CDR3 length: 14 residues. With 7 bases removed from V and 4 bases from J, the gap between germline ends came to 16 bases. CDR3 coding DNA: TGTGCCAGCACGGCAGGTTTAGTGGGCACTGAAGCTTTCTTT. It yields the protein CASTAGLVGTEAFF.

The J gene is TRBJ1-5, the V gene TRBV6-1; D not resolved. V was cut by 2 bases and J by 2 bases, with 16 bases left in between. This CDR3 spans 17 amino acids. Germline assignment: CDR1 MNHNS and CDR2 SASEGT. The CDR3 DNA sequence: TGTGCCAGCAGTGAAATGGTGGGGAGAAGAGGCAATCAGCCCCAGCATTTT. Its protein is CASSEMVGRRGNQPQHF.